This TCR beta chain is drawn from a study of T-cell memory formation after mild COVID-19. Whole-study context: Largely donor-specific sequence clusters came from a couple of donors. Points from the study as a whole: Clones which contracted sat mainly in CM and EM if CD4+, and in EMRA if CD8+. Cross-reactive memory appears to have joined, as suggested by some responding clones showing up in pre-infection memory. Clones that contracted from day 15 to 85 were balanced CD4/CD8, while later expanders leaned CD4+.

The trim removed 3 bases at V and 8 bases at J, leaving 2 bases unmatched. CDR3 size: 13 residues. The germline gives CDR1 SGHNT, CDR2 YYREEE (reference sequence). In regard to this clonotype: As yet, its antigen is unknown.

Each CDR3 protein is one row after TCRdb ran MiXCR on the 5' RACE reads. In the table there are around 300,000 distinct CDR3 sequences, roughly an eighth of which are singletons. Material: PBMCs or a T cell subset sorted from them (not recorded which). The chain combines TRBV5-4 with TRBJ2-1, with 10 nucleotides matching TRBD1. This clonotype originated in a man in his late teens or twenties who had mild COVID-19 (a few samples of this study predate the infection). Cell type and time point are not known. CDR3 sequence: CASSSGTGDEQFF. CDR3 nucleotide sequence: TGTGCCAGCAGCTCAGGGACAGGGGATGAGCAGTTCTTC. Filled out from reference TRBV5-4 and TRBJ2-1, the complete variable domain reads ETGVTQSPTHLIKTRGQQVTLRCSSQSGHNTVSWYQQALGQGPQFIFQYYREEENGRGNFPPRFSGLQFPNYSSELNVNALELDDSALYLCASSSGTGDEQFFGPGTRLTVL.